This T cell receptor (beta chain) was identified in a study of vaccination and CD4 T cells after COVID-19. Across the whole study: Four females and six males made up the convalescents, with two Hispanic.

Trimming at V came to 4 bases and at J to 6 bases, leaving 9 bases not matched to a gene. The CDR3 has 15 amino acids. Per the germline V gene, CDR1 is MNHNS and CDR2 is SASEGT. This clonotype is labeled medium-sized (0.01 to 0.1%). Its antigen remains unidentified. Indicated treatment: roughly nine-day PBMC culture with coronavirus spike peptide pools or control peptides (ViraFEST assay). Cultured CD4+ T cells had their DNA profiled by the Oncomine TCR Beta short-read assay. TCRdb reprocessed the PCR reads with MiXCR, giving one entry per CDR3 protein. The repertoire holds under 4,000 distinct CDR3 sequences, roughly 18% seen once, with 23% in the top ten.

The sequence derives from a human donor who had recovered from COVID-19. The specimen was CD4+ T cells from blood, cultured in vitro. The J gene is TRBJ1-5, the V gene TRBV6-1, with TRBD1 identical over 7 bases. In nucleotides, the CDR3 is TGTGCCAGCAGTGCGACAGGGAATTTGGTTCAGCCCCAGCATTTT. It translates to CASSATGNLVQPQHF.